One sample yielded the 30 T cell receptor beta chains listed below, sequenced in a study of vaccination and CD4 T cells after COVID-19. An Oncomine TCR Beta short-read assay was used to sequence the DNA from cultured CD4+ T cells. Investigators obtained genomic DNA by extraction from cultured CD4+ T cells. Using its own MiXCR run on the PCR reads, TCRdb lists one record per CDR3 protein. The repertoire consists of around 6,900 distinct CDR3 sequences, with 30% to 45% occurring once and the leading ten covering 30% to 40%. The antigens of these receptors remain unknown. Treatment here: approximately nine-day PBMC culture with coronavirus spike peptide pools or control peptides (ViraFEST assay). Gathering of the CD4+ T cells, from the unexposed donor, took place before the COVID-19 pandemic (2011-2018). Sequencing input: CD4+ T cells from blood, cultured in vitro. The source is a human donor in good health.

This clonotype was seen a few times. As DNA, the CDR3 is TGTGCCAGCAGCTTAGCAGACGAAGCTGAAGCTTTCTTT. It translates to CASSLADEAEAFF. The rearrangement links TRBV11-3 to TRBJ1-1; unclear D gene. This CDR3 is built from 13 residues. Trimming shortened V by 1 base and J by 6 bases, and 9 bases separated the two germline ends. Germline values: CDR1 SGHNT, CDR2 YENEEA.

The CDR3 region is CASTILTGTGASYTF. The DNA of the CDR3 is TGTGCCAGCACCATATTAACCGGGACAGGGGCGAGCTACACCTTC. The chain has TRBV28 and TRBJ1-2; 10 bases align to TRBD1. Germline V CDR1 and CDR2: MDHEN, SYDVKM. CDR3 length: 15 amino acids. V lost 7 bases and J lost 9; bases outside the gene matches: 14.

The CDR3 region has the DNA TGTGCCAGCAGCCCGAGGGGCGGACAGACCTACGAGCAGTACTTC. Its translation is CASSPRGGQTYEQYF. The rearrangement uses TRBV5-8 and TRBJ2-7, with a weak D call TRBD1 (6 bases). Per the germline V gene, CDR1 is SGHTS and CDR2 is YDEGEE. V was shortened by 4 bases and J by 2 bases, with 16 bases between the two germline ends. The CDR3 runs 15 residues.

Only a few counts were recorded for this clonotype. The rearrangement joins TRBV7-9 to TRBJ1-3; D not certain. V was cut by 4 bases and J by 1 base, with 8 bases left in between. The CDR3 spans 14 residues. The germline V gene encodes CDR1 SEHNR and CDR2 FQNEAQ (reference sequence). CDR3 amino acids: CASSSLRSGNTIYF. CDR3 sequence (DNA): TGTGCCAGCAGCTCTCTTAGGTCTGGAAACACCATATATTTT.

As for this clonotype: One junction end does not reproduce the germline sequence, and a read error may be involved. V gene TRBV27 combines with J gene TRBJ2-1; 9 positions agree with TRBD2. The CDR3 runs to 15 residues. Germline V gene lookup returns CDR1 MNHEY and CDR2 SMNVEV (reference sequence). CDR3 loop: CAGSLRLAGNNEQFF. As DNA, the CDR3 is TGTGCCGGCAGTTTAAGGCTAGCGGGAAACAATGAGCAGTTCTTC.

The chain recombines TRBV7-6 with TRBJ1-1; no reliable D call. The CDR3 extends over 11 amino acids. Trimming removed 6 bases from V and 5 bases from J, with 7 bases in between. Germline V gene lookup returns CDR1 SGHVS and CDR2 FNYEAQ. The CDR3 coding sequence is TGTGCCAGCAGGGTCGCGACTGAAGCTTTCTTT. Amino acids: CASRVATEAFF.

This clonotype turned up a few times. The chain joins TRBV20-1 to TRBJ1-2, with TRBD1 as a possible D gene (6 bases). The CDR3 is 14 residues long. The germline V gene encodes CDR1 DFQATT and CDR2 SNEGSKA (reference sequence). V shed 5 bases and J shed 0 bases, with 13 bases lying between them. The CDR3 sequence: CSAPSGHSNYGYTF. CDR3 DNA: TGCAGTGCTCCCTCGGGACATTCTAACTATGGCTACACCTTC.

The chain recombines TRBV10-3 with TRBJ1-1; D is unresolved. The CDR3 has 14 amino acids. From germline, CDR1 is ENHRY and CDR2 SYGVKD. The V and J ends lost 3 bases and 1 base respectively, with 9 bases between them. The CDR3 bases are TGTGCCATCAGTGAACCAGACCAGAACACTGAAGCTTTCTTT. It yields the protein CAISEPDQNTEAFF.

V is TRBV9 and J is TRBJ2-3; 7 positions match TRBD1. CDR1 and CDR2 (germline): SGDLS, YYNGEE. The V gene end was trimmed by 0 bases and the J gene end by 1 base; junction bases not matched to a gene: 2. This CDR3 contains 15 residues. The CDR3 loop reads CASSVEQGGTDTQYF. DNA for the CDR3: TGTGCCAGCAGCGTAGAGCAGGGGGGCACAGATACGCAGTATTTT.

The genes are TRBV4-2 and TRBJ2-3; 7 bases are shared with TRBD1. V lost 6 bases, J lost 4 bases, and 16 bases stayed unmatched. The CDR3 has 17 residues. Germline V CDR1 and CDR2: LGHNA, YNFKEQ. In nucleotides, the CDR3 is TGTGCCAGCAGACCAAGGGGGACAGAATCTCTCTCAGATACGCAGTATTTT. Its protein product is CASRPRGTESLSDTQYF.

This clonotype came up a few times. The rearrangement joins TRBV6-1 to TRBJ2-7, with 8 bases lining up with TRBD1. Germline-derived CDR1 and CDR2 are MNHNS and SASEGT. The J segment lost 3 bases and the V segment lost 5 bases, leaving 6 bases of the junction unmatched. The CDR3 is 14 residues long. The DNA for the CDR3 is TGTGCCAGCAGTACCGGACAGGGCCGCTACGAGCAGTACTTC. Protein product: CASSTGQGRYEQYF.

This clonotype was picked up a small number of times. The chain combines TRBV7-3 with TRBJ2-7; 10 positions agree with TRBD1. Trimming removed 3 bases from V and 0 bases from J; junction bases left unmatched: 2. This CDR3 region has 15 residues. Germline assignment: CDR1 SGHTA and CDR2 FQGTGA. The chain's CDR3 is CASSLTGGNSYEQYF. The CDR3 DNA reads TGTGCCAGCAGCTTGACAGGGGGCAACTCCTACGAGCAGTACTTC. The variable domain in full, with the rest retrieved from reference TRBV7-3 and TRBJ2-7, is GAGVSQTPSNKVTEKGKYVELRCDPISGHTALYWYRQSLGQGPEFLIYFQGTGAADDSGLPNDRFFAVRPEGSVSTLKIQRTERGDSAVYLCASSLTGGNSYEQYFGPGTRLTVT.

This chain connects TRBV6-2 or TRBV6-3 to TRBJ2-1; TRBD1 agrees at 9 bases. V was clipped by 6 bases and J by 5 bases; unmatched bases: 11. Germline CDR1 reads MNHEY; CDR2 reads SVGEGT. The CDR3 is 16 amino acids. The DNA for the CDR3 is TGTGCCAGCAGGGATCTTCCGGGACAGGGCCACAATGAGCAGTTCTTC. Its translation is CASRDLPGQGHNEQFF.

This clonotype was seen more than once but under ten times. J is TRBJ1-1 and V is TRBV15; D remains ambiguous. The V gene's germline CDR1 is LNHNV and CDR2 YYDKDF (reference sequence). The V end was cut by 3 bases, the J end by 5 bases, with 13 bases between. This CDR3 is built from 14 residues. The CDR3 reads CATSSRHSRTEAFF. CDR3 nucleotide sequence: TGTGCCACCAGCAGCCGACACAGTAGGACTGAAGCTTTCTTT.

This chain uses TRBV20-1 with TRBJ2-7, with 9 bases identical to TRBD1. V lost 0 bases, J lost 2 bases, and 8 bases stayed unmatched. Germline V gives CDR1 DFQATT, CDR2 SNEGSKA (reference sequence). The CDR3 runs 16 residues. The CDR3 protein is CSARERLQGATYEQYF. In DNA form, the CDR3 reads TGCAGTGCTAGAGAGCGGTTACAGGGGGCGACCTACGAGCAGTACTTC.

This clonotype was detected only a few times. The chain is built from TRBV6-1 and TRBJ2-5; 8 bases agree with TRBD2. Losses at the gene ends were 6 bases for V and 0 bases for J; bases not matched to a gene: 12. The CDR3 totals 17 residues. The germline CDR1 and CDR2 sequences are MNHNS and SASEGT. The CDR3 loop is CASSLWGTGGDQETQYF. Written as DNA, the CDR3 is TGTGCCAGCAGCCTCTGGGGGACGGGAGGGGACCAAGAGACCCAGTACTTC.

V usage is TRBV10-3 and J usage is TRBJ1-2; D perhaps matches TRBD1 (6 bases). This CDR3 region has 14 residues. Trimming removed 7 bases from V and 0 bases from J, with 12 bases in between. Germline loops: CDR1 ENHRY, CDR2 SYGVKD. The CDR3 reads CAITSGTTNYGYTF. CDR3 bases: TGTGCCATCACCTCCGGGACAACTAACTATGGCTACACCTTC.

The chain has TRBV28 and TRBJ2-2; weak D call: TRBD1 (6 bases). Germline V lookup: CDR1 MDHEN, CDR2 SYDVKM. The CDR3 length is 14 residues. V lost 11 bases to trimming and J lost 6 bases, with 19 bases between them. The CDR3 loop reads CAASRGTLAGELFF. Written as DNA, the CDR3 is TGTGCCGCATCCAGGGGAACTTTGGCCGGGGAGCTGTTTTTT. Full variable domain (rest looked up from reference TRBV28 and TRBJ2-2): DVKVTQSSRYLVKRTGEKVFLECVQDMDHENMFWYRQDPGLGLRLIYFSYDVKMKEKGDIPEGYSVSREKKERFSLILESASTNQTSMYLCAASRGTLAGELFFGEGSRLTVL.

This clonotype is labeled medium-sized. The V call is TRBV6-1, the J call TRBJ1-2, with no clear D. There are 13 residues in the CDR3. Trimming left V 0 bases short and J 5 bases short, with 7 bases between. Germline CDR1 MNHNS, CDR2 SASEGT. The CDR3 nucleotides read TGTGCCAGCAGTGAAGCGACCGAGTATGGCTACACCTTC. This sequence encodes CASSEATEYGYTF.

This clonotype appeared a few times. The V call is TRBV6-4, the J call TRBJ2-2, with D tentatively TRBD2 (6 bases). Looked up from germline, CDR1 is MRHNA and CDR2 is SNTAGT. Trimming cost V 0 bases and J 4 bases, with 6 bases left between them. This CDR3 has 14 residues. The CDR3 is CASSDSTSTGELFF. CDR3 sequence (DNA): TGTGCCAGCAGTGACTCGACTAGCACCGGGGAGCTGTTTTTT.

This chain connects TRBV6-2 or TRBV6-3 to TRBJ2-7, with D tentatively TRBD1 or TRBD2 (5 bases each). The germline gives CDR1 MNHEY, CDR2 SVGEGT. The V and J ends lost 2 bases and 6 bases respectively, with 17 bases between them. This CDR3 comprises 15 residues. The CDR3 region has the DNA TGTGCCAGCAGTTACGATGGGACCCACTCCCTCGAGCAGTACTTC. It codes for CASSYDGTHSLEQYF.

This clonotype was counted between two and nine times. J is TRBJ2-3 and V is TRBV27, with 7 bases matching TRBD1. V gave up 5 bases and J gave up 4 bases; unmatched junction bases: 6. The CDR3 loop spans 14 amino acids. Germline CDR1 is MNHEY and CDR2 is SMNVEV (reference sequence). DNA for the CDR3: TGTGCCAGCAGTCCCGGACAGGTGGCAGATACGCAGTATTTT. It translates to CASSPGQVADTQYF.

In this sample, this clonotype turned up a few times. The CDR3 reads CATSDSSGRYEQFF. In DNA, the CDR3 is TGTGCCACCAGTGACAGTAGCGGGAGGTATGAGCAGTTCTTC. This rearrangement joins TRBV24-1 to TRBJ2-1; 10 nucleotides agree with TRBD2. Per germline, CDR1 KGHDR and CDR2 SFDVKD. Trimming at V came to 4 bases and at J to 8 bases, leaving 4 bases not matched to a gene. This CDR3 has 14 amino acids.

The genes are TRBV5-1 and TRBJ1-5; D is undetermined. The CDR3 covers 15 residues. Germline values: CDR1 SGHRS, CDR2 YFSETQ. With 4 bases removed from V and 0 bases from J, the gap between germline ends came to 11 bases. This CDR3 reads CASSPSGNSNQPQHF. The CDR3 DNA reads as TGCGCCAGCAGCCCGTCGGGGAATAGCAATCAGCCCCAGCATTTT. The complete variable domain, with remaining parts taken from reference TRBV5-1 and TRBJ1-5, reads KAGVTQTPRYLIKTRGQQVTLSCSPISGHRSVSWYQQTPGQGLQFLFEYFSETQRNKGNFPGRFSGRQFSNSRSEMNVSTLELGDSALYLCASSPSGNSNQPQHFGDGTRLSIL.

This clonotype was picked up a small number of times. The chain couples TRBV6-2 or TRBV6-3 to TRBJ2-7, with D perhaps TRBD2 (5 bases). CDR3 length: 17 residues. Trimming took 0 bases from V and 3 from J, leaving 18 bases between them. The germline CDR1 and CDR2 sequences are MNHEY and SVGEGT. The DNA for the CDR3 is TGTGCCAGCAGTTACTCGAAGGCGAGGGTGGTAATCTACGAGCAGTACTTC. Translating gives CASSYSKARVVIYEQYF.

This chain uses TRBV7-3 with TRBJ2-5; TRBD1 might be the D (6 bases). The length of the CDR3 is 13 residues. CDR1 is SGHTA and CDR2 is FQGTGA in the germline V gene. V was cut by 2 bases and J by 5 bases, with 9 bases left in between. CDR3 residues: CASSLGGGETQYF. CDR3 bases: TGTGCCAGCAGCTTAGGGGGCGGGGAGACCCAGTACTTC.

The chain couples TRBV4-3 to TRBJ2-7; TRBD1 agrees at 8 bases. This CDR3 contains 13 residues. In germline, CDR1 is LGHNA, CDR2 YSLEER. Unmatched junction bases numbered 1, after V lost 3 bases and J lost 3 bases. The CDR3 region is CASSHGQGYEQYF. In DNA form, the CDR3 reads TGCGCCAGCAGCCATGGACAGGGCTACGAGCAGTACTTC.

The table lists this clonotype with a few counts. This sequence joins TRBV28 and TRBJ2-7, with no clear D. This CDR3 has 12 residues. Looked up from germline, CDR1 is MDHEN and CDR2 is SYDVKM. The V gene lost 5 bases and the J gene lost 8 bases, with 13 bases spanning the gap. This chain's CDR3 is CASSEQFVKQYF. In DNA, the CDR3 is TGTGCCAGCAGTGAGCAGTTCGTTAAGCAGTACTTC. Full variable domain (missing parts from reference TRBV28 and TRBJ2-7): DVKVTQSSRYLVKRTGEKVFLECVQDMDHENMFWYRQDPGLGLRLIYFSYDVKMKEKGDIPEGYSVSREKKERFSLILESASTNQTSMYLCASSEQFVKQYFGPGTRLTVT.

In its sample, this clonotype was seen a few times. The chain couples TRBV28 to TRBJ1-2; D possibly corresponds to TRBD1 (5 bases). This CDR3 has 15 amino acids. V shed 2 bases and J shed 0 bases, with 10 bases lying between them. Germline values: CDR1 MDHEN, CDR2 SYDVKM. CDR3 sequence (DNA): TGTGCCAGCAGTTTAGAGGGGACGCCTAACTATGGCTACACCTTC. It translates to CASSLEGTPNYGYTF.

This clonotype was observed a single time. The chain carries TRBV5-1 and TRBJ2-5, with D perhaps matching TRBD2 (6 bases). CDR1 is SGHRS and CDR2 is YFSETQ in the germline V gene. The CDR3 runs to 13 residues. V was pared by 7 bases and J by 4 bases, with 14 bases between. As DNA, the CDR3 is TGCGCCAGCTCGCAGGAGGGCCTAGAGACCCAGTACTTC. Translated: CASSQEGLETQYF.